This T cell receptor beta chain was found in a study of radiation and T cells in renal cell carcinoma (dated by TCRdb to 2020 to 2022). For the wider study: The samples were drawn from a clinical trial, where primary renal cell carcinomas were treated with 15 Gy of stereotactic body radiation therapy and then removed by nephrectomy 4 weeks afterward. In total, about 50 samples, comprising some 25 tumors and some 27 peripheral blood samples, were subjected to TCR beta sequencing. Across all 50 or so samples, 3.5 million to 4.5 million unique CDR3 nucleotide sequences encoding about 2.4 million unique CDR3 amino acid sequences were identified.

The sample's time point label, decoded: baseline pretreatment blood. In light of the paper, this sample's treatment or condition label describes: 15 Gy SBRT to primary tumor, nephrectomy 4 weeks later. To track tumor-enriched clonotypes, serial peripheral blood was sampled from radiation-treated patients at baseline and at 2 weeks and 4 weeks after SBRT. Every patient's renal cell carcinoma showed clear cell pathology. The QIAamp DNA Blood Mini Kit (Qiagen) was used to prepare genomic DNA for TCR sequencing. The analyses included only samples that passed all quality control checks. Summary of the overall study and its limitations: Blood repertoire dynamics were not followed beyond 4 weeks after treatment. Because pretreatment tumor biopsies were not available, the baseline intratumoral presence of clonotypes could not be determined. With a single-armed trial design, the study had no way to address how radiation dose or scheduling affects the TCR repertoire. Top tumor clonotypes rose in blood from baseline to 2 weeks post-radiation, then contracted by 4 weeks, suggesting transient expansion of tumor-resident clones.

Comments on this clone: Its cognate antigen has yet to be identified. No clone much larger than this one lies a single base away; base qualities are absent.

The immunoSEQ kit was used, according to the manufacturer's recommendations, to generate TCR beta libraries from genomic DNA. To prepare the libraries, a first multiplex PCR with proprietary primers was run, followed by a second PCR that added unique barcodes, and a bead cleanup was done after each round. A positive control reaction and a negative control reaction, both provided in the kit, were run with every batch of samples. The final libraries were assessed on an Agilent 4200 TapeStation D1000 ScreenTape, pooled by volume, and quantified by qPCR. Sequencing was performed on an Illumina NextSeq500 with a MidOutput 150-cycle cartridge, and 156 Read1 and 15 Index1 cycles were run with kit custom primers. The pooled library was loaded at roughly 0.94 pM with a roughly 20% PhiX control spike-in. Regarding the original processing steps: Vendor-processed data were analyzed in R, and a clonotype was defined as all T cells sharing the same CDR3 nucleotide sequence. For clone abundance analyses, frequencies were normalized to the 10,000 most abundant clones per sample. Public T cell clones, which averaged fewer than five per sample, were excluded before analysis. An abundance difference of at least 32-fold between compartments was the criterion for calling clonotypes tumor-enriched or baseline blood-enriched. A beta-binomial differential abundance model was used to identify clonotypes that expanded or contracted between blood time points. The Baroni-Urbani and Buser coefficient was used to measure tumor-blood repertoire similarity, and groups were compared with two-tailed Wilcoxon tests in R. In its TCRdb copy, this immuneACCESS table keeps in-frame sequences only and misses some clones. Where compared with another copy, unresolved V genes explain less than half of these, and the others have no known cause. The DNA was the basis for D and trimming; V, J and clone size are from that table. In all, the sample holds approximately 110,000 clones, and roughly 80% of those were seen once. Jointly, the top ten make up around 2.8% of the sample.

This TCR came from a woman aged 55-75 years with renal cell carcinoma. The input for sequencing was blood, taken from a patient whose treatment included radiotherapy and nephrectomy.

The encoded CDR3 is CASSLETGGAYNEQFF. The base sequence is TGCGCCAGCAGCTTGGAGACAGGGGGCGCCTACAATGAGCAGTTCTTC. The chain uses TRBV5-1 and TRBJ2-1; 10 junctional bases match TRBD1. Clipping removes 0 bases from V and 2 bases from J, with 2 as the unmatched junction base count. The CDR3 contains 16 residues, cysteine and phenylalanine counted. This entry keeps only the CDR3 DNA: 48 bases, framed from base 1. The germline V gene sets CDR1 to SGHRS and CDR2 to YFSETQ.